This T cell receptor (beta chain) appears in the sequencing data of a study of cytomegalovirus exposure and HLA in healthy donors. Using immunoSEQ multiplex PCR, the repertoire was profiled, and TCRdb retains in-frame clones only, with some absent. Here the sample spans about 180,000 clones, 85% being singletons. CDR3 length: 13 amino acids. The germline CDR1 and CDR2 sequences are GTSNPN and SVGIG (reference sequence). V lost 3 bases, J lost 8 bases, and 8 bases stayed unmatched. Sequenced sample: PBMCs. The chain joins TRBV30 to TRBJ1-2; 8 bases match TRBD1. The clonotype originates from a man aged 18-30 years in good health and CMV-seropositive. The CDR3 is CAWSYTGGGGYTF. DNA for the CDR3: TGTGCCTGGAGCTACACAGGGGGGGGCGGCTACACCTTC.